These T cell receptor beta chains were read from a single sample in a study of T cells in Graves' hyperthyroidism and ophthalmopathy. Using its own MiXCR run on the multiplex PCR reads, TCRdb lists one record per CDR3 protein. This table holds approximately 400,000 distinct CDR3 sequences, around a sixth found once. Sequences were obtained from blood. The origin of the receptors is a woman aged 18-29 years with Graves' hyperthyroidism. Each CDR3 is given with its conserved first and last residue. A D gene is named only where the DNA matches it firmly. Clone size appears in some rows only: once, few, many, or a class for an expanded clone.

v_call: TRBV12-3/TRBV12-4
clone_size: many
d_call: -
j_call: TRBJ1-1
cdr3_nt: TGTGCCAGCAGTTTCGGACTTATGAACACTGAAGCTTTCTTT
cdr3_aa: CASSFGLMNTEAFF

v_call: TRBV7-2
clone_size: few
d_call: -
j_call: TRBJ2-3
cdr3_nt: TGTGCCAGCAGCTTAGAACGGGGGCAGGGCACAGATACGCAGTATTTT
cdr3_aa: CASSLERGQGTDTQYF

v_call: TRBV7-2
clone_size: many
d_call: TRBD2
j_call: TRBJ2-1
cdr3_nt: TGTGCCAGCAGCTTCATTGCGGGAGGGCCATTCTACAATGAGCAGTTCTTC
cdr3_aa: CASSFIAGGPFYNEQFF

v_call: TRBV20-1
clone_size: many
d_call: -
j_call: TRBJ2-1
cdr3_nt: TGCAGTGCTAGAGATTGGAGGGAAGGCAATGAGCAGTTCTTC
cdr3_aa: CSARDWREGNEQFF

v_call: TRBV12-3/TRBV12-4
clone_size: many
d_call: TRBD1
j_call: TRBJ1-1
cdr3_nt: TGTGCCAGCAGTTTGGGACAGGGTGGGGGTATCACTGAAGCTTTCTTT
cdr3_aa: CASSLGQGGGITEAFF

v_call: TRBV20-1
clone_size: many
d_call: TRBD2
j_call: TRBJ2-7
cdr3_nt: TGCAGTGCCACCCCTCCACTAGCGGGAGTATACGAGCAGTACTTC
cdr3_aa: CSATPPLAGVYEQYF

v_call: TRBV5-1
clone_size: few
d_call: -
j_call: TRBJ1-2
cdr3_nt: TGCGCCAGCAGCTTGGGAATAGTTTCAGGATCTATGGTTGTCACCTTC
cdr3_aa: CASSLGIVSGSMVVTF

v_call: TRBV19
clone_size: -
d_call: -
j_call: TRBJ1-1
cdr3_nt: TGTGCCAGTAGTATGCGAGAGGCCCCAAACACTGAAGCTTTCTTT
cdr3_aa: CASSMREAPNTEAFF

v_call: TRBV4-1
clone_size: few
d_call: -
j_call: TRBJ2-5
cdr3_nt: TGCGCCAGCAGCCAAGATTTCCTAGCGTCTTTTAGGGAGACCCAGTACTTC
cdr3_aa: CASSQDFLASFRETQYF

v_call: TRBV7-8
clone_size: many
d_call: -
j_call: TRBJ2-5
cdr3_nt: TGTGCCAGCAGCTTCCACAGGGACGAGACCCAGTACTTC
cdr3_aa: CASSFHRDETQYF

v_call: TRBV7-8
clone_size: many
d_call: -
j_call: TRBJ1-1
cdr3_nt: TGTGCCAGCAGCCCCTTTGTGGGGGGAGGAACTGAAGCTTTCTTT
cdr3_aa: CASSPFVGGGTEAFF

v_call: TRBV24-1
clone_size: many
d_call: -
j_call: TRBJ2-3
cdr3_nt: TGTGCCACCAGTGGGGATAACACAGATACGCAGTATTTT
cdr3_aa: CATSGDNTDTQYF

v_call: TRBV20-1
clone_size: many
d_call: -
j_call: TRBJ1-4
cdr3_nt: TGCAGTGCTAGGGGCCCGGGATATGATGAAAAACTGTTTTTT
cdr3_aa: CSARGPGYDEKLFF

v_call: TRBV6-1
clone_size: few
d_call: -
j_call: TRBJ1-3
cdr3_nt: TGTGCCAGCAGTGAATCAACAACAGTGAGAAACACCATATATTTT
cdr3_aa: CASSESTTVRNTIYF

v_call: TRBV7-2
clone_size: many
d_call: -
j_call: TRBJ1-4
cdr3_nt: TGTGCCAGCAGCTCACGGGAGGGGCAACTGTTTTTT
cdr3_aa: CASSSREGQLFF

v_call: TRBV20-1
clone_size: many
d_call: TRBD1
j_call: TRBJ2-1
cdr3_nt: TGCAGTGCTAGACCTGGGGACAGGGAGGCGTACAATGAGCAGTTCTTC
cdr3_aa: CSARPGDREAYNEQFF

v_call: TRBV12-3/TRBV12-4
clone_size: many
d_call: TRBD2
j_call: TRBJ2-7
cdr3_nt: TGTGCCAGCAGTTTAGGAGCGGGGGGAGGTGAGCAGTACTTC
cdr3_aa: CASSLGAGGGEQYF